This TCR beta chain stems from a study of T-cell memory formation after mild COVID-19. Across the whole study: Most TCR clusters belonged to a single donor. Study observations and caveats: Later expanders leaned CD4+, whereas clones that contracted between day 15 and 85 were balanced CD4/CD8. Among CD4+ contracting clones, most were CM and EM, and CD8+ ones EMRA.

This clonotype occurred a few times. The antigen remains unidentified. Constant-segment-primed 5'RACE gave TCR alpha and TCR beta cDNA libraries with sample barcodes and UMIs. TCRdb re-analysed the 5' RACE reads in MiXCR, keeping a single row per CDR3 protein. Of a few hundred thousand distinct CDR3 sequences in the sample, approximately 24% were seen once. The receptor was derived from an adult woman who had mild COVID-19 (a few samples of this study predate the infection). Cell type and time point are not known. Sequencing was performed on PBMCs or a T cell subset sorted from them (not recorded which).

CDR3 nucleotide sequence: TGTGCCAGCAGTTACATATCGGGACATCCTTACGAGCAGTACTTC. It is translated as CASSYISGHPYEQYF. The rearrangement links TRBV6-2 or TRBV6-3 to TRBJ2-7; tentatively, D is TRBD1 (6 bases). V was cut by 2 bases and J by 4 bases, with 15 bases left in between. Looked up from germline, CDR1 is MNHEY and CDR2 is SVGEGT. The CDR3 covers 15 residues.